What follows describes a single T cell receptor (beta chain). The sample belongs to a study of T-cell memory formation after mild COVID-19. TCRdb independently ran MiXCR on the 5' RACE reads; one entry per CDR3 protein. The table shows under 450,000 distinct CDR3 sequences, with less than 25% occurring only once. The V end lost 0 bases, the J end lost 7 bases, and 22 bases lay between the germline ends. Germline V CDR1 and CDR2: DFQATT, SNEGSKA (reference sequence). The CDR3 covers 16 residues. This receptor was obtained from an adult woman who had mild COVID-19 (a few samples of this study predate the infection). Cell type and time point are not known. Sequencing input: PBMCs or a T cell subset sorted from them (not recorded which). V and J are TRBV20-1 and TRBJ2-7; D unclear. Here the CDR3 reads CSARDRNSGVYVEQYF. Here the CDR3 DNA reads TGCAGTGCTAGAGATAGGAACAGTGGGGTCTACGTAGAGCAGTACTTC.